This TCR beta chain is drawn from a study of T cell responses to AZD1222 COVID-19 vaccine. Whole-study results and caveats: Unmutated variant regions are reportedly targeted by nearly half of spike-specific TCRs.

Libraries were prepared by immunoSEQ multiplex PCR; TCRdb keeps only in-frame clonotypes and omits some of them. Of 95,000 to 150,000 clones listed, 88% are singletons. This clone was seen only a few times. Its antigen is currently unknown. Per the germline V gene, CDR1 is SGHNT and CDR2 is YYREEE (reference sequence). The CDR3 is 13 residues long. Trimming cost V 4 bases and J 3 bases, with 9 bases left between them. This clonotype originated in an adult in good health. The material sequenced was peripheral blood, taken on day 0 of AZD1222 vaccination. The gene calls are TRBV5-4 and TRBJ2-3, with unresolved D. The CDR3 nucleotides are TGTGCCAGCAGCCCCCAACCTACAGATACGCAGTATTTT. This encodes CASSPQPTDTQYF.